Following are 17 T cell receptor beta chains from one sample sequenced in a study of blood T cell repertoires in COVID-19. Sequencing used immunoSEQ multiplex PCR; TCRdb keeps in-frame clones, though not all of them. Of approximately 290,000 clones in the sample, over 75% were seen once. Specimen: PBMCs or T cells enriched from blood (not recorded which). These receptors originate from a woman aged 30 to 39 who had recovered from COVID-19.

As for this clone: This sample includes further DNA sequences coding for the same CDR3. CDR3 sequence (DNA): TGTGCCAGCAGTTTAGGTCAGAACTATGGCTACACCTTC. It codes for CASSLGQNYGYTF. V usage is TRBV28 and J usage is TRBJ1-2, with unresolved D. V lost 2 bases and J lost 2, with 6 bases in between. The CDR3 sequence is 13 residues long. Germline V gives CDR1 MDHEN, CDR2 SYDVKM.

The chain combines TRBV27 with TRBJ2-3, with D tentatively TRBD2 (6 bases). The CDR3 contains 15 residues. Germline-derived CDR1 and CDR2 are MNHEY and SMNVEV (reference sequence). The V end was cut by 5 bases, the J end by 1 base, with 13 bases between. CDR3 nucleotide sequence: TGTGCCAGCAGTCTGAGGGACTCGCGCACAGATACGCAGTATTTT. Protein: CASSLRDSRTDTQYF.

DNA of the CDR3: TGTGCCAGCTCAAAAGAGGGAGTCGGCTATGGCTACACCTTC. Translation: CASSKEGVGYGYTF. The rearrangement uses TRBV18 and TRBJ1-2, with D hard to call. The CDR3 spans 14 residues. Trimming left V 5 bases short and J 4 bases short, with 14 bases between. CDR1 KGHSH and CDR2 LQKENI come from the germline V gene.

CDR3 in amino acids: CASSQDIAGGWGTEAFF. The CDR3 bases are TGCGCCAGCAGCCAAGATATAGCAGGGGGTTGGGGGACTGAAGCTTTCTTT. The V gene is TRBV4-1, the J gene TRBJ1-1; 7 nucleotides align to TRBD1. The V and J ends lost 0 bases and 5 bases, in that order; junction bases with no gene match: 12. The germline V gene encodes CDR1 MGHRA and CDR2 YSYEKL. CDR3 length: 17 residues.

The rearrangement joins TRBV7-9 to TRBJ2-7; D gene unclear. Germline CDR1 SEHNR, CDR2 FQNEAQ (reference sequence). CDR3 length: 14 amino acids. V shed 2 bases and J shed 6 bases, with 14 bases lying between them. CDR3 DNA: TGTGCCAGCAGCTTATCCCTGACCCCGGGCGAGCAGTACTTC. Translation: CASSLSLTPGEQYF.

The chain uses TRBV7-9 and TRBJ1-2; TRBD1 agrees at 8 bases. V trimming: 5 bases; J trimming: 5 bases; junction bases outside the gene matches: 10. The CDR3 totals 15 residues. The germline V gene has CDR1 SEHNR and CDR2 FQNEAQ (reference sequence). This CDR3 is CASSPRLGQDYGYTF. DNA of the CDR3: TGTGCCAGCAGCCCACGCTTGGGACAGGATTATGGCTACACCTTC.

The chain uses TRBV27 and TRBJ2-2, with D possibly being TRBD1 (5 bases). Trimming shortened V by 8 bases and J by 3 bases, and 16 bases separated the two germline ends. The CDR3 is made up of 15 amino acids. CDR1 MNHEY and CDR2 SMNVEV come from the germline V gene (reference sequence). CDR3 sequence reads: CASSEWQGYTGELFF. The CDR3 DNA reads as TGTGCCAGCTCGGAATGGCAGGGTTACACCGGGGAGCTGTTTTTT.

This clone was recorded only once. The chain employs TRBV7-2 and TRBJ2-3; 9 nucleotides line up with TRBD2. CDR3 length equals 17 residues. Germline lookup yields CDR1 SGHTA and CDR2 FQGNSA. After removal of 2 bases from V and 3 bases from J, the junction contained 9 bases not matched to a gene. The CDR3 reads CASSLRYRGGGTDTQYF. CDR3 in DNA: TGTGCCAGCAGCTTACGATATCGCGGGGGGGGAACAGATACGCAGTATTTT.

J is TRBJ2-5 and V is TRBV7-9; 7 bases line up with TRBD1. Germline V lookup: CDR1 SEHNR, CDR2 FQNEAQ (reference sequence). CDR3 size: 16 residues. V shed 5 bases and J 0 bases; nucleotides not matched to a gene: 9. The CDR3 loop is CASSQARGRYQETQYF. In DNA form, the CDR3 reads TGTGCCAGCAGCCAAGCAAGGGGGCGGTACCAAGAGACCCAGTACTTC. Full variable domain (rest looked up from reference TRBV7-9 and TRBJ2-5): DTGVSQNPRHKITKRGQNVTFRCDPISEHNRLYWYRQTLGQGPEFLTYFQNEAQLEKSRLLSDRFSAERPKGSFSTLEIQRTEQGDSAMYLCASSQARGRYQETQYFGPGTRLLVL.

This chain joins TRBV11-2 and TRBJ1-2; D is perhaps TRBD1 (5 bases). The CDR3 covers 14 residues. Trimming stripped 5 bases from V and 7 bases from J, with 17 bases between. The V gene's germline CDR1 is SGHAT and CDR2 FQNNGV. The CDR3 sequence is CASSTSGGSFGYTF. CDR3 bases: TGTGCCAGCAGCACTTCGGGGGGTTCTTTTGGCTACACCTTC.

The chain combines TRBV27 with TRBJ2-7; TRBD1 might be the D (5 bases). The V end lost 5 bases, the J end lost 2 bases, and 19 bases lay between the germline ends. The CDR3 runs to 16 residues. CDR1 MNHEY and CDR2 SMNVEV come from the germline V gene (reference sequence). This CDR3 reads CASSLRELGPPYEQYF. For the CDR3, the DNA is TGTGCCAGCAGTCTTCGTGAATTGGGGCCCCCCTACGAGCAGTACTTC.

The chain joins TRBV11-2 to TRBJ2-7; D unresolved. CDR3 size: 15 residues. Germline V gene data show CDR1 as SGHAT and CDR2 as FQNNGV. V lost 2 bases, J lost 4 bases, and 15 bases lay in between. The CDR3, as DNA: TGTGCCAGCAGCTTATCGTCTACCCTAGGATACGAGCAGTACTTC. This encodes CASSLSSTLGYEQYF.

The chain couples TRBV18 to TRBJ1-1; 9 bases align to TRBD1. The length of the CDR3 is 14 residues. The V segment lost 3 bases and the J segment 1 base; nucleotides outside the gene matches: 0. The germline gives CDR1 KGHSH, CDR2 LQKENI. The CDR3 coding sequence is TGTGCCAGCTCACCGGGACAGGGGAACACTGAAGCTTTCTTT. The encoded protein is CASSPGQGNTEAFF.

This clone was seen a handful of times. The V gene is TRBV15, the J gene TRBJ1-4; tentative D call: TRBD1 (6 bases). Germline CDR1 reads LNHNV; CDR2 reads YYDKDF (reference sequence). V dropped 5 bases and J dropped 4 bases, with 17 bases sitting between them. The CDR3 loop spans 16 amino acids. The CDR3 loop reads CATSLAAGALNEKLFF. CDR3 DNA sequence: TGTGCCACCAGCCTTGCCGCAGGGGCCCTTAATGAAAAACTGTTTTTT.

This chain links TRBV25-1 with TRBJ1-1; D unclear. V shed 3 bases and J shed 10 bases, with 9 bases lying between them. Germline-derived CDR1 and CDR2 are MGHDK and SYGVNS. The CDR3 length is 11 residues. The CDR3 nucleotides read TGTGCCAGCAGTGATACCGGGGTAGCTTTCTTT. It encodes CASSDTGVAFF.

CDR3 region: CAIRGTGGNQPQHF. DNA of the CDR3: TGTGCCATCCGGGGGACAGGGGGGAATCAGCCCCAGCATTTT. The J gene is TRBJ1-5, the V gene TRBV10-3; 11 nucleotides align to TRBD1. This CDR3 has 14 amino acids. Germline assignment: CDR1 ENHRY and CDR2 SYGVKD. V shed 8 bases, J shed 4 bases, and the junction held 4 bases outside the gene matches.

J is TRBJ2-7 and V is TRBV27, with D possibly being TRBD2 (7 bases). Trimming removed 3 bases from V and 0 bases from J, with 24 bases in between. The CDR3 is made up of 19 amino acids. The germline CDR1 and CDR2 sequences are MNHEY and SMNVEV (reference sequence). Here the CDR3 reads CASSFRGASGQSSSYEQYF. The CDR3 DNA sequence: TGTGCCAGCAGTTTCCGGGGGGCTAGCGGACAATCCAGCTCCTACGAGCAGTACTTC.